Sequencing of this T cell receptor (beta chain) was carried out in a study of monozygotic twins with inflammatory bowel disease. General study findings and limits: IBD patients shared fewer clonotypes with other individuals than healthy twins, especially patients with disease activity signs. Whereas healthy co-twins had higher TCRbeta diversity (inverse Simpson), IBD patients had lower diversity. Among twins, concordant and discordant pairs did not differ in repertoire similarity, possibly from limited power.

On this clonotype: The antigen remains unidentified.

Using eight separate reactions per sample, the authors generated cDNA. Following a re-call of the 5' RACE reads, TCRdb has one entry per CDR3 protein and lacks DNA. This listing includes about 440,000 distinct CDR3 sequences. Sequencing used blood. This TCR came from a human donor with ulcerative colitis or Crohn's disease, or a healthy co-twin of an affected twin (not recorded which).

The CDR3 region is CASREGWNTEAFF. The rearrangement uses TRBV25-1 and TRBJ1-1. This CDR3 spans 13 amino acids. Germline loops: CDR1 MGHDK, CDR2 SYGVNS. The complete variable domain, with remaining parts taken from reference TRBV25-1 and TRBJ1-1, reads EADIYQTPRYLVIGTGKKITLECSQTMGHDKMYWYQQDPGMELHLIHYSYGVNSTEKGDLSSESTVSRIRTEHFPLTLESARPSHTSQYLCASREGWNTEAFFGQGTRLTVV.